The entry below gives a single TCR beta chain sequence along with its context. This may stem from a read error, because a much larger clone lies one nucleotide away. The data are from a study of blood T cell repertoires in COVID-19. As for the study in general: The samples span acute and convalescent COVID-19 from the United States, Italy and Spain. PBMCs, B-cell-depleted T cells, or T cells provided the cDNA or gDNA that made up the material.

Original processing methods: By means of reference gene primer amplification, nucleated cell counts were estimated. The repertoire was sequenced with immunoSEQ multiplex PCR; TCRdb's copy has only in-frame clones and lacks some. V and J calls and clone size are as listed in that table; D and trimming were resolved from the DNA. The sample yields hundreds of thousands of clones, 70% to 90% seen once. The specimen sequenced was peripheral blood. The origin of this receptor is a man aged 18 to 30 with active or convalescent COVID-19.

The CDR3 region is CASSPGQGFYEQYF. The CDR3 DNA is TGTGCCAGCAGCCCGGGACAGGGGTTCTACGAGCAGTACTTC. This chain links TRBV3-1 (or the pseudogene TRBV3-2) with TRBJ2-7; 10 bases are a match to TRBD1. Germline assignment: CDR1 LGHDT and CDR2 YNNKEL (reference sequence). CDR3 length: 14 residues. The V segment lost 4 bases and the J segment 3 bases; nucleotides outside the gene matches: 3.